The 30 T cell receptor beta chains below were found in one sample sequenced in a study of blood T cell repertoires in COVID-19 (dated by TCRdb to about 2020). Library construction relied on the immunoSEQ multiplex PCR assay. TCRdb took this table from immuneACCESS and kept in-frame rearrangements with V and J called. Such tables lack part of the clones; where checked against another copy, unresolved V genes explain under half of the gap, and the rest is unexplained. Recorded for this sample are about 280,000 clones; under 90% of them occurred a single time. Clones ranked in the top ten supply 1.5% to 2% of the sample. The sequenced sample consisted of PBMCs or T cells enriched from blood (not recorded which). The receptor source for this set is a woman aged 60-75 years who had recovered from COVID-19.

The CDR3 protein is CASGGQGPTDTQYF. For the CDR3, the DNA is TGTGCCAGCGGAGGACAGGGGCCCACAGATACGCAGTATTTT. This rearrangement joins TRBV2 to TRBJ2-3; 9 bases map to TRBD1. The CDR3 length is 14 residues. J lost 2 bases, V lost 8 bases, and 5 bases had no gene match. Looked up from germline, CDR1 is SNHLY and CDR2 is FYNNEI. Variable domain in full (rest from reference TRBV2 and TRBJ2-3): EPEVTQTPSHQVTQMGQEVILRCVPISNHLYFYWYRQILGQKVEFLVSFYNNEISEKSEIFDDQFSVERPDGSNFTLKIRSTKLEDSAMYFCASGGQGPTDTQYFGPGTRLTVL.

This chain links TRBV7-2 with TRBJ2-1, with TRBD2 matching 10 bases. The CDR3 contains 14 residues. The V gene end was trimmed by 5 bases and the J gene end by 10 bases; junction bases not matched to a gene: 8. The V gene's germline CDR1 is SGHTA and CDR2 FQGNSA. The CDR3 DNA is TGTGCCAGCAGCACTAGCGGGGTCCAAAGGGAGCAGTTCTTC. Residues: CASSTSGVQREQFF.

J is TRBJ2-1 and V is TRBV5-4; 10 bases agree with TRBD2. This CDR3 comprises 13 residues. V trimming: 6 bases; J trimming: 10 bases; junction bases outside the gene matches: 7. Germline assignment: CDR1 SGHNT and CDR2 YYREEE (reference sequence). The CDR3 region has the DNA TGTGCCAGCATGGGGCTAGCGGGGGCCGAGCAGTTCTTC. Protein sequence: CASMGLAGAEQFF. The whole variable domain, filled in from reference TRBV5-4 and TRBJ2-1, reads ETGVTQSPTHLIKTRGQQVTLRCSSQSGHNTVSWYQQALGQGPQFIFQYYREEENGRGNFPPRFSGLQFPNYSSELNVNALELDDSALYLCASMGLAGAEQFFGPGTRLTVL.

This clone was observed at least ten times. This rearrangement joins TRBV7-9 to TRBJ1-4, with D possibly TRBD1 on 6 matching bases. Looked up from germline, CDR1 is SEHNR and CDR2 is FQNEAQ (reference sequence). The V end was cut by 5 bases, the J end by 5 bases, with 12 bases between. The CDR3 has 14 residues. The CDR3 protein is CASSATGVNEKLFF. Written as DNA, the CDR3 is TGTGCCAGCAGCGCGACAGGCGTGAATGAAAAACTGTTTTTT.

This clone was picked up one time. The chain employs TRBV7-9 and TRBJ2-1; perhaps TRBD1 as D (6 bases). Trimming took off 4 bases at V and 7 bases at J, with 20 bases between the two ends. Germline CDR1 reads SEHNR; CDR2 reads FQNEAQ (reference sequence). This CDR3 spans 16 amino acids. The CDR3 DNA follows: TGTGCCAGCAGCTCACCCGCACAGGGAATTGGGAATGAGCAGTTCTTC. It translates to CASSSPAQGIGNEQFF.

This clone appeared a single time. This CDR3 reads CASSSTTANTEAFF. DNA for the CDR3: TGTGCCAGCAGCTCAACGACAGCAAACACTGAAGCTTTCTTT. V is TRBV7-3 and J is TRBJ1-1, with D maybe TRBD1 (5 bases). The CDR3 runs to 14 residues. CDR1 is SGHTA and CDR2 is FQGTGA in the germline V gene. V was pared by 4 bases and J by 2 bases, with 11 bases between.

This chain connects TRBV7-3 to TRBJ1-1, with TRBD1 as a possible D gene (5 bases). The V gene lost 1 base and the J gene lost 0 bases, with 9 bases spanning the gap. This CDR3 region has 15 residues. Germline lookup yields CDR1 SGHTA and CDR2 FQGTGA. CDR3 in amino acids: CASSLRGGMNTEAFF. The CDR3 DNA is TGTGCCAGCAGCTTAAGGGGGGGTATGAACACTGAAGCTTTCTTT.

This clone was found many times. CDR3 loop: CATSREQVNASPLHF. CDR3 sequence (DNA): TGTGCCACCAGCAGAGAGCAGGTTAACGCTTCACCCCTCCACTTT. This chain joins TRBV15 and TRBJ1-6; D gene ambiguous. The CDR3 covers 15 residues. Germline V gene sequence: CDR1 LNHNV, CDR2 YYDKDF (reference sequence). The germline V and J ends were trimmed by 0 bases and 9 bases, with 12 bases remaining between them.

Written as DNA, the CDR3 is TGTGCCAGCAGCTTAGAGGGGACAGTCAATGAGCAGTTCTTC. Protein sequence: CASSLEGTVNEQFF. The chain couples TRBV7-9 to TRBJ2-1; 7 bases fit TRBD1. The germline CDR1 and CDR2 sequences are SEHNR and FQNEAQ (reference sequence). The junction had 3 bases not matched to a gene; V was cut back by 1 base and J by 6 bases. The CDR3 extends over 14 amino acids.

The V and J genes are TRBV2 and TRBJ1-2, with no clear D. Germline V gives CDR1 SNHLY, CDR2 FYNNEI. The CDR3 extends over 12 amino acids. V lost 4 bases and J 4 bases, leaving 7 bases between the germline ends. This chain's CDR3 is CASSGHIYGYTF. As DNA, the CDR3 is TGTGCCAGCAGTGGTCACATCTATGGCTACACCTTC. The whole variable domain, remainder taken from reference TRBV2 and TRBJ1-2, is EPEVTQTPSHQVTQMGQEVILRCVPISNHLYFYWYRQILGQKVEFLVSFYNNEISEKSEIFDDQFSVERPDGSNFTLKIRSTKLEDSAMYFCASSGHIYGYTFGSGTRLTVV.

The chain couples TRBV28 to TRBJ1-5; a weak D match, TRBD1 (6 bases). The CDR3 runs 14 residues. Germline V gene sequence: CDR1 MDHEN, CDR2 SYDVKM. Trimming removed 4 bases at V and 6 bases at J, with 13 bases between. CDR3 sequence: CASSSYRGGQPQHF. The DNA of the CDR3 is TGTGCCAGCAGTTCCTACCGAGGGGGTCAGCCCCAGCATTTT.

The genes are TRBV9 and TRBJ2-6; 11 nucleotides align to TRBD2. Germline assignment: CDR1 SGDLS and CDR2 YYNGEE. V shed 4 bases and J 3 bases; nucleotides not matched to a gene: 6. The CDR3 runs to 17 residues. CDR3 residues: CASSLLAGGSGANVLTF. Written as DNA, the CDR3 is TGTGCCAGCAGCCTCCTAGCGGGAGGCAGTGGGGCCAACGTCCTGACTTTC.

This clone appeared a few times. The V call is TRBV18, the J call TRBJ2-1; 7 positions match TRBD2. V lost 0 bases to trimming and J lost 9 bases; unmatched junction nucleotides: 2. The CDR3 sequence is 13 residues long. Germline CDR1 KGHSH, CDR2 LQKENI. The CDR3 sequence is CASSPPGGVEQFF. The CDR3 nucleotides are TGTGCCAGCTCACCACCGGGGGGGGTTGAGCAGTTCTTC.

The rearrangement links TRBV6-5 to TRBJ1-1, with 9 bases fitting TRBD1. There are 12 residues in the CDR3. The germline gives CDR1 MNHEY, CDR2 SVGAGI. After removal of 6 bases from V and 7 bases from J, the junction contained 3 bases not matched to a gene. The CDR3: CASRDRGGEAFF. CDR3 sequence (DNA): TGTGCCAGCAGGGACAGGGGAGGTGAAGCTTTCTTT.

V usage is TRBV7-3 and J usage is TRBJ1-2, with 7 bases fitting TRBD1. This CDR3 is built from 13 residues. Per germline, CDR1 SGHTA and CDR2 FQGTGA. V lost 5 bases to trimming and J lost 3 bases; unmatched junction nucleotides: 3. The DNA of the CDR3 is TGTGCCAGCAGCCCGGACAGGCACTATGGCTACACCTTC. This codes for CASSPDRHYGYTF. Filled out from reference TRBV7-3 and TRBJ1-2, the complete variable domain reads GAGVSQTPSNKVTEKGKYVELRCDPISGHTALYWYRQSLGQGPEFLIYFQGTGAADDSGLPNDRFFAVRPEGSVSTLKIQRTERGDSAVYLCASSPDRHYGYTFGSGTRLTVV.

The rearrangement links TRBV7-9 to TRBJ1-1; no definite D call. The germline V gene encodes CDR1 SEHNR and CDR2 FQNEAQ (reference sequence). V was trimmed by 3 bases and J by 3 bases, leaving 8 bases between them. The CDR3 runs to 13 residues. Here the CDR3 DNA reads TGTGCCAGCAGCTTTACCGAGGACACTGAAGCTTTCTTT. Its protein is CASSFTEDTEAFF.

The genes are TRBV20-1 and TRBJ1-1; weak D call: TRBD1 (6 bases). The V and J ends lost 3 bases and 7 bases respectively, with 9 bases between them. Germline CDR1 and CDR2: DFQATT and SNEGSKA (reference sequence). The CDR3 is 11 amino acids. The CDR3 loop reads CSARDRLEAFF. The CDR3 nucleotides are TGCAGTGCTAGGGACAGACTTGAAGCTTTCTTT.

The chain links TRBV28 to TRBJ1-3; D is ambiguous. Germline assignment: CDR1 MDHEN and CDR2 SYDVKM. V lost 4 bases and J 2 bases, leaving 9 bases between the germline ends. The CDR3 runs 14 residues. CDR3 region: CASSWEGTGNTIYF. Here the CDR3 DNA reads TGTGCCAGCAGTTGGGAGGGAACTGGAAACACCATATATTTT. Looking up the rest from reference TRBV28 and TRBJ1-3 gives the full variable domain: DVKVTQSSRYLVKRTGEKVFLECVQDMDHENMFWYRQDPGLGLRLIYFSYDVKMKEKGDIPEGYSVSREKKERFSLILESASTNQTSMYLCASSWEGTGNTIYFGEGSWLTVV.

The chain recombines TRBV9 with TRBJ2-2, with 7 bases lining up with TRBD1. J gave up 1 base and V 2 bases, and 5 bases lay outside the gene matches. There are 16 residues in the CDR3. The germline CDR1 and CDR2 sequences are SGDLS and YYNGEE. CDR3 region: CASSVGQGVNTGELFF. DNA for the CDR3: TGTGCCAGCAGCGTCGGGCAGGGGGTGAACACCGGGGAGCTGTTTTTT.

This clone showed up just a few times. At one of its ends the junction is not consistent with the germline gene, which may arise from a read error. V is TRBV7-7 and J is TRBJ1-2, with TRBD1 identical over 11 bases. The germline V gene has CDR1 SSHAT and CDR2 FNYEAQ (reference sequence). The CDR3 totals 17 residues. DNA of the CDR3: TGTGCTAGCAGCTCCCGGACAGGGGGCAAGGGGGATTATGGCTACACCTTC. It encodes CASSSRTGGKGDYGYTF.

The CDR3 loop is CASRGEDEKLFF. DNA of the CDR3: TGTGCCAGCAGGGGAGAAGATGAAAAACTGTTTTTT. V gene TRBV2 combines with J gene TRBJ1-4; no clear D. The V and J ends lost 6 bases and 6 bases respectively, with 8 bases between them. CDR1 is SNHLY and CDR2 is FYNNEI in the germline V gene. The CDR3 totals 12 residues.

This chain links TRBV21-1 with TRBJ1-1; the table's D call TRBD1 went unverified against the DNA. TRBV21-1 has pseudogene status. The CDR3 has 13 residues. CDR3 in amino acids: CASSKPGTAEAFF. The CDR3 nucleotides read TGTGCCAGCAGCAAACCGGGGACAGCAGAAGCTTTCTTT.

The chain links TRBV7-3 to TRBJ1-2; 7 positions agree with TRBD1. The germline V gene encodes CDR1 SGHTA and CDR2 FQGTGA. The CDR3 runs 13 residues. Germline trimming cut 10 bases from V and 7 bases from J; bases unmatched to any gene: 12. CDR3 nucleotides: TGTGCCACCGGACAGGCCGTAAGGGGTGGCTACACCTTC. Protein product: CATGQAVRGGYTF.

The genes are TRBV7-3 and TRBJ1-1, with TRBD1 identical over 8 bases. The CDR3 consists of 14 residues. CDR1 and CDR2 from the germline V gene are SGHTA and FQGTGA. The V gene end was trimmed by 3 bases and the J gene end by 6 bases; junction bases not matched to a gene: 6. The CDR3 coding sequence is TGTGCCAGCAGCTTCACAGGGGGTCGGGCTGAAGCTTTCTTT. Encoded protein: CASSFTGGRAEAFF.

V and J are TRBV2 and TRBJ2-2; no reliable D call. The V and J ends lost 4 bases and 2 bases respectively, with 8 bases between them. Germline CDR1 SNHLY, CDR2 FYNNEI. CDR3 length: 14 amino acids. CDR3 residues: CASSATINTGELFF. CDR3 coding DNA: TGTGCCAGCAGTGCGACAATAAACACCGGGGAGCTGTTTTTT.

With regard to this clone: The same CDR3 also results from other DNA sequences found in this sample. The genes are TRBV5-1 and TRBJ1-1; D is perhaps TRBD1 (6 bases). V lost 4 bases to trimming and J lost 1 base, with 8 bases between them. CDR3 length equals 13 residues. The germline V gene encodes CDR1 SGHRS and CDR2 YFSETQ. CDR3 coding DNA: TGCGCCAGCAGCGTGGGACAGAACACTGAAGCTTTCTTT. This sequence encodes CASSVGQNTEAFF.

J is TRBJ1-1 and V is TRBV18, with 10 bases that match TRBD1. The CDR3 has 19 residues. CDR1 is KGHSH and CDR2 is LQKENI in the germline V gene. Losses at the gene ends were 4 bases for V and 0 bases for J; bases not matched to a gene: 14. CDR3 nucleotides: TGTGCCAGCTCACACCGGAGACAGGGGGCCAGAAATGTGAACACTGAAGCTTTCTTT. This codes for CASSHRRQGARNVNTEAFF.

The chain employs TRBV6-5 and TRBJ2-2; 9 nucleotides align to TRBD1. CDR1 and CDR2 from the germline V gene are MNHEY and SVGAGI. After removal of 6 bases from V and 0 bases from J, the junction contained 2 bases not matched to a gene. The CDR3 runs to 15 residues. CDR3 sequence reads: CASRDRGANTGELFF. The CDR3 region has the DNA TGTGCCAGCAGGGACAGGGGCGCGAACACCGGGGAGCTGTTTTTT.

The chain joins TRBV28 to TRBJ1-5; D is uncertain. Per germline, CDR1 MDHEN and CDR2 SYDVKM. The CDR3 consists of 17 residues. The V gene lost 5 bases and the J gene lost 2 bases, with 19 bases spanning the gap. The CDR3 coding sequence is TGTGCCAGCAGTCGTTACCGACTCGAGTCAGGCAATCAGCCCCAGCATTTT. Translation: CASSRYRLESGNQPQHF.

This clone has just a few counts. The chain recombines TRBV27 with TRBJ1-2; TRBD1 matches 11 bases. Germline CDR1 MNHEY, CDR2 SMNVEV (reference sequence). This CDR3 is built from 16 residues. Losses at the gene ends were 2 bases for V and 4 bases for J; bases not matched to a gene: 6. CDR3 sequence (DNA): TGTGCCAGCAGTTTACTCCGGGACAGGGGGTTCTATGGCTACACCTTC. It codes for CASSLLRDRGFYGYTF.